The sequence of this T cell receptor (beta chain) was determined in a study of control samples from healthy donors and cancer patients (dated by TCRdb to the early 2020s). This clone was detected a few times. It has no known antigen specificity. Per-nucleotide qualities are absent, and no much larger clonotype sits a single base away. The library was obtained by the immunoSEQ multiplex PCR assay. The table was pulled from immuneACCESS by TCRdb, which kept in-frame rearrangements only. Such tables lose some clones; where checked, under half of the loss comes from unresolved V genes, and the rest has no known cause. The sample table lists tens of thousands of clones, 75% to 85% of them with a count of one. 10% of the sample goes to the ten largest clones. CDR1 and CDR2 are read off the germline V gene as SGHRS and YFSETQ. A distance of 13 bases separates the germline ends of V and J, which lose 1 base and 3 bases respectively. The CDR3 sequence holds 15 residues, the cysteine and phenylalanine included. This entry keeps only the CDR3 DNA: 45 bases, framed from base 1.

The sequence was obtained from a man between 65 and 85 years old in good health. The chain uses TRBV5-1 and TRBJ2-5; TRBD2 is possibly the D segment (6 matching bases). Sequencing was done on a sample of blood. The DNA sequence is given as TGCGCCAGCAGCTTGATTGAGTCGGGGGAAGAGACCCAGTACTTC. It encodes CASSLIESGEETQYF.